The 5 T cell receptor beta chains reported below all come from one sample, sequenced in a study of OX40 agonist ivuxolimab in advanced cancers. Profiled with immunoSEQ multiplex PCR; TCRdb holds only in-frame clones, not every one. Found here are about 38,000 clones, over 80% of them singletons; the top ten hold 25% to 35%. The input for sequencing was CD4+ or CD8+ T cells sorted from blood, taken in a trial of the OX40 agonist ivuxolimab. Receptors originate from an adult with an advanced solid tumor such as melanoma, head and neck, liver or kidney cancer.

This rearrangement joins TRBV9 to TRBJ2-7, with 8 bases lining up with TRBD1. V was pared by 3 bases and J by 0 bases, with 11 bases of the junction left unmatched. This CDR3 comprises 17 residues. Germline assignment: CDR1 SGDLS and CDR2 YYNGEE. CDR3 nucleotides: TGTGCCAGCAGCGGACAGGGGAGTGGGGTAAGCTCCTACGAGCAGTACTTC. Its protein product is CASSGQGSGVSSYEQYF.

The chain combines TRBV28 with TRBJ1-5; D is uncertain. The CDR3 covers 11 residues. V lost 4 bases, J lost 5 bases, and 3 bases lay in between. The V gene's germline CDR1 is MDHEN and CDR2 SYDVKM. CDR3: CASSSHQPQHF. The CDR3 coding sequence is TGTGCCAGCAGTTCCCATCAGCCCCAGCATTTT.

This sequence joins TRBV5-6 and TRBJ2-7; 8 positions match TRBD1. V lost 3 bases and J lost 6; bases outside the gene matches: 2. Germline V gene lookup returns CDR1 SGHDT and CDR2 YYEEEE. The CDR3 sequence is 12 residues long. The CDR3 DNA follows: TGTGCCAGCAGCTGGACAGGGATCGAGCAGTACTTC. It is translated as CASSWTGIEQYF.

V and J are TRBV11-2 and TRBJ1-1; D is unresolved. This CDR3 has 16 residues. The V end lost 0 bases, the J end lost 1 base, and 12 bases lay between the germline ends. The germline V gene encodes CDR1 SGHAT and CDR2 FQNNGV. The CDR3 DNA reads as TGTGCCAGCAGCTTAGATTCCTACACTACGAACACTGAAGCTTTCTTT. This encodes CASSLDSYTTNTEAFF.

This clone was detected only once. The CDR3 is CTSSPKSGLAGFYEQYF. CDR3 DNA: TGCACCAGCAGCCCCAAATCTGGACTAGCGGGCTTTTACGAGCAGTACTTC. J is TRBJ2-7 and V is TRBV1; the D call of TRBD2 is as the table states it, not checked on the DNA. TRBV1 is designated a pseudogene. The CDR3 has 17 residues.